The entry below gives a single T cell receptor (beta chain) sequence along with its context. The data were obtained in a study of blood T cell repertoires in COVID-19. About the study: Sites across the United States, Italy and Spain contributed samples from acute and convalescent COVID-19.

The assay was immunoSEQ multiplex PCR, and TCRdb's table has in-frame clones only and misses some. The sample yields approximately 180,000 clones, roughly 88% seen once. Trimming cost V 2 bases and J 4 bases; bases outside gene matches: 5. The V gene's germline CDR1 is SGHRS and CDR2 YFSETQ. The CDR3 has 16 amino acids. The chain combines TRBV5-1 with TRBJ2-2, with 10 bases that match TRBD2. The sample consisted of peripheral blood. The sequence was collected from a woman in her 40s with COVID-19, enrolled during active disease. CDR3 in amino acids: CASSLGAGGSTGELFF. CDR3 nucleotide sequence: TGCGCCAGCAGCTTAGGAGCGGGAGGGAGCACCGGGGAGCTGTTTTTT.